Following are 29 T cell receptor beta chains from one sample sequenced in a study of shared clonotypes between healthy human individuals. The table came from immunoSEQ multiplex PCR; TCRdb's copy has only in-frame clones and leaves some out. The data hold some 2.1 million clones, with about 94% observed a single time. Positive CCR7 selection of CD45RO-negative cells yielded the naive CD8 cells, and terminally differentiated effector memory CD45RA+ cells were excluded. The sample was naive CD8+ T cells from PBMCs. Every receptor here comes from a young man in good health. Some clones in this sample may be carry-over from other donors' samples.

This rearrangement joins TRBV27 to TRBJ2-7, with D maybe TRBD2 (6 bases). Germline V gene data show CDR1 as MNHEY and CDR2 as SMNVEV (reference sequence). The length of the CDR3 is 15 residues. Trimming pared 8 bases from V and 2 bases from J, leaving 19 bases between. The CDR3 loop is CASGIPGLNAYEQYF. The CDR3 nucleotides are TGTGCCAGCGGAATTCCGGGACTTAACGCCTACGAGCAGTACTTC.

Turning to this clone: Other DNA sequences of this sample code for an identical CDR3. This chain links TRBV27 with TRBJ2-6; D unclear. The CDR3 totals 14 residues. Germline CDR1 MNHEY, CDR2 SMNVEV (reference sequence). V lost 3 bases, J lost 0 bases, and 3 bases lay in between. This CDR3 reads CASSLYSGANVLTF. The CDR3 DNA reads as TGTGCCAGCAGTTTGTACTCTGGGGCCAACGTCCTGACTTTC. Looking up the rest from reference TRBV27 and TRBJ2-6 gives the full variable domain: EAQVTQNPRYLITVTGKKLTVTCSQNMNHEYMSWYRQDPGLGLRQIYYSMNVEVTDKGDVPEGYKVSRKEKRNFPLILESPSPNQTSLYFCASSLYSGANVLTFGAGSRLTVL.

This chain joins TRBV6-1 and TRBJ1-2, with D maybe TRBD1 (5 bases). Germline values: CDR1 MNHNS, CDR2 SASEGT. The CDR3 totals 14 residues. Trimming cost V 1 base and J 3 bases, with 9 bases left between them. CDR3 DNA: TGTGCCAGCAGTGAAGGGGGGTTTCACTATGGCTACACCTTC. Residues: CASSEGGFHYGYTF.

This clone was recorded only once. The V call is TRBV9, the J call TRBJ2-3, with 7 nucleotides matching TRBD2. The CDR3 is 17 residues long. The germline gives CDR1 SGDLS, CDR2 YYNGEE. With 0 bases clipped from V and 2 bases from J, the junction kept 9 bases outside the gene matches. CDR3 in DNA: TGTGCCAGCAGCGTAGCGAGCGGGACCCCTTACACAGATACGCAGTATTTT. Translated, it gives CASSVASGTPYTDTQYF.

The rearrangement uses TRBV7-9 and TRBJ2-7; the D call may be TRBD1 or TRBD2 (5 bases each). This CDR3 is 15 amino acids long. The V gene lost 0 bases and the J gene lost 0 bases, with 9 bases spanning the gap. CDR1 SEHNR and CDR2 FQNEAQ come from the germline V gene (reference sequence). CDR3 bases: TGTGCCAGCAGCTTAGCAGGGACCAGCTCCTACGAGCAGTACTTC. It is translated as CASSLAGTSSYEQYF.

The J gene is TRBJ2-7, the V gene TRBV5-8; D may be TRBD1 (5 bases). The CDR3 is 15 amino acids. Trimming took 0 bases from V and 2 from J, leaving 12 bases between them. Germline V gene data show CDR1 as SGHTS and CDR2 as YDEGEE. The CDR3 loop reads CASSLGQINPYEQYF. The CDR3 DNA reads TGTGCCAGCAGCTTGGGACAGATAAATCCCTACGAGCAGTACTTC. Combining the CDR3 with reference TRBV5-8 and TRBJ2-7 gives the whole variable domain EAGVTQSPTHLIKTRGQQATLRCSPISGHTSVYWYQQALGLGLQFLLWYDEGEERNRGNFPPRFSGRQFPNYSSELNVNALELEDSALYLCASSLGQINPYEQYFGPGTRLTVT.

The DNA of the CDR3 is TGTGCCAGCAGTCAATATCCCCGGGCTCATAATTCACCCCTCCACTTT. It yields the protein CASSQYPRAHNSPLHF. V and J are TRBV2 and TRBJ1-6; D is ambiguous. The CDR3 is 16 amino acids. Trimming took off 5 bases at V and 5 bases at J, with 16 bases between the two ends. Germline lookup yields CDR1 SNHLY and CDR2 FYNNEI.

The chain carries TRBV6-5 and TRBJ2-1; D is uncertain. Trimming removed 2 bases from V and 0 bases from J, with 8 bases in between. This CDR3 contains 15 residues. Germline assignment: CDR1 MNHEY and CDR2 SVGAGI. CDR3 amino acids: CASSYRVPSYNEQFF. CDR3 DNA: TGTGCCAGCAGTTACCGGGTCCCCTCCTACAATGAGCAGTTCTTC.

This sequence joins TRBV28 and TRBJ2-3; no clear D gene. Germline assignment: CDR1 MDHEN and CDR2 SYDVKM. The CDR3 totals 15 residues. Trimming took off 3 bases at V and 6 bases at J, with 16 bases between the two ends. The CDR3 coding sequence is TGTGCCAGCAGTTTGAGTCGGCGGCCCGGGGATACGCAGTATTTT. Translating gives CASSLSRRPGDTQYF.

The chain employs TRBV11-2 and TRBJ2-2; D might be TRBD2 (6 bases). Per germline, CDR1 SGHAT and CDR2 FQNNGV. V shed 2 bases and J shed 6 bases, with 10 bases lying between them. The CDR3 sequence is 14 residues long. CDR3 coding DNA: TGTGCCAGCAGCTTATGGCGGGATCCCGGGGAGCTGTTTTTT. This sequence encodes CASSLWRDPGELFF.

The chain has TRBV7-9 and TRBJ2-7; possible D gene TRBD2, 5 bases. Trimming left V 5 bases short and J 6 bases short, with 11 bases between. The CDR3 has 12 residues. CDR1 is SEHNR, CDR2 FQNEAQ, per germline (reference sequence). The CDR3 sequence: CASSAPGSEQYF. The CDR3 nucleotides are TGTGCCAGCAGCGCCCCGGGGAGCGAGCAGTACTTC.

CDR3 region: CASSLGDRIAGNTIYF. The CDR3 nucleotides are TGTGCCAGCAGCTTAGGCGACAGAATCGCTGGAAACACCATATATTTT. V is TRBV7-9 and J is TRBJ1-3, with D possibly being TRBD1 (5 bases). Germline V gives CDR1 SEHNR, CDR2 FQNEAQ (reference sequence). V lost 1 base and J 2 bases, leaving 12 bases between the germline ends. The CDR3 extends over 16 amino acids.

The CDR3 sequence: CASSIMDRPIPLSYEQYF. CDR3 bases: TGTGCCAGTAGTATAATGGACAGGCCCATACCTCTCTCCTACGAGCAGTACTTC. J is TRBJ2-7 and V is TRBV19; TRBD1 aligns across 7 bases. The CDR3 extends over 18 amino acids. The germline V gene has CDR1 LNHDA and CDR2 SQIVND (reference sequence). V was clipped by 2 bases and J by 0 bases; unmatched bases: 13.

To note about this clone: Other nucleotide sequences from this sample produce the same CDR3. The V gene is TRBV7-2, the J gene TRBJ2-7; TRBD2 matches 9 bases. The CDR3 covers 14 residues. Per the germline V gene, CDR1 is SGHTA and CDR2 is FQGNSA. With V trimmed by 0 bases and J by 4 bases, 1 base remained unmatched. The CDR3 spells CASSLARGGYEQYF. CDR3 coding DNA: TGTGCCAGCAGCTTAGCGCGGGGGGGTTACGAGCAGTACTTC.

This chain's CDR3 is CASSTSSVEQFF. In DNA, the CDR3 is TGTGCCAGCAGCACTTCTAGCGTAGAGCAGTTCTTC. This rearrangement joins TRBV11-2 to TRBJ2-1; D might be TRBD2 (6 bases). The CDR3 runs 12 residues. Between the trimmed V and J ends, which lost 5 bases and 10 bases, there was a span of 12 bases. Germline V lookup: CDR1 SGHAT, CDR2 FQNNGV.

The chain recombines TRBV19 with TRBJ1-5; D ambiguous. V was cut by 7 bases and J by 0 bases, with 19 bases left in between. CDR1 and CDR2 from the germline V gene are LNHDA and SQIVND (reference sequence). CDR3 length: 17 residues. The CDR3 loop is CASTPSMLLYSNQPQHF. For the CDR3, the DNA is TGTGCCAGTACCCCGAGTATGCTCTTATATAGCAATCAGCCCCAGCATTTT.

On this clone itself: This sample includes further DNA sequences coding for the same CDR3. This chain connects TRBV7-8 to TRBJ1-5; D gene unclear. Germline CDR1 reads SGHVS; CDR2 reads FQNEAQ. This CDR3 has 12 residues. Deletions cut 5 bases from V and 2 bases from J, with 4 bases between. CDR3 amino acids: CASSVGNQPQHF. CDR3 DNA: TGTGCCAGCAGCGTCGGCAATCAGCCCCAGCATTTT.

This sequence joins TRBV2 and TRBJ2-5, with D hard to call. Germline CDR1 and CDR2: SNHLY and FYNNEI. The CDR3 is made up of 16 amino acids. Trimming shortened V by 8 bases and J by 0 bases, and 19 bases separated the two germline ends. The CDR3 sequence: CASLLAGTLHQETQYF. In nucleotides, the CDR3 is TGTGCCAGCCTCCTCGCCGGCACCTTACACCAAGAGACCCAGTACTTC.

Remarks on this clone: Other DNA sequences of this sample code for an identical CDR3. CDR3 sequence: CAIGGDTEAFF. The CDR3, as DNA: TGTGCCATCGGTGGGGACACTGAAGCTTTCTTT. This sequence joins TRBV10-3 and TRBJ1-1; D remains unclear. Germline V gene data show CDR1 as ENHRY and CDR2 as SYGVKD. The V end was cut by 8 bases, the J end by 3 bases, with 7 bases between. The CDR3 is 11 amino acids.

V is TRBV30 and J is TRBJ1-3; D uncertain. The CDR3 covers 15 residues. Trimming pared 0 bases from V and 5 bases from J, leaving 14 bases between. CDR1 and CDR2 (germline): GTSNPN, SVGIG (reference sequence). The CDR3 loop is CAWSVRNLGRNTIYF. CDR3 DNA sequence: TGTGCCTGGAGTGTACGGAACCTAGGAAGAAACACCATATATTTT.

This chain uses TRBV13 with TRBJ1-2; D may be TRBD1 (5 bases). The CDR3 is 15 amino acids. Deletions cut 0 bases from V and 2 bases from J, with 10 bases between. Germline V lookup: CDR1 PRHDT, CDR2 FYEKMQ (reference sequence). As DNA, the CDR3 is TGTGCCAGCAGCTTAGGTGGCAGGGAGAACTATGGCTACACCTTC. Translated, it gives CASSLGGRENYGYTF.

This clone came up once. The V call is TRBV7-9, the J call TRBJ2-2; D not resolved. V was clipped by 4 bases and J by 1 base, with 7 bases between them. Germline lookup yields CDR1 SEHNR and CDR2 FQNEAQ (reference sequence). The CDR3 is 14 residues long. CDR3 sequence reads: CASSSGRNTGELFF. DNA for the CDR3: TGTGCCAGCAGCTCTGGACGGAACACCGGGGAGCTGTTTTTT.

J is TRBJ2-3 and V is TRBV7-2, with D perhaps TRBD2 (5 bases). The ends were cut back, 1 base at V and 4 bases at J, with 12 bases in the middle. Looked up from germline, CDR1 is SGHTA and CDR2 is FQGNSA. The CDR3 is made up of 15 amino acids. Written as DNA, the CDR3 is TGTGCCAGCAGCTTAGTCGTGGGAGTCGCAGATACGCAGTATTTT. This encodes CASSLVVGVADTQYF.

The J gene is TRBJ2-3, the V gene TRBV7-9; TRBD1 matches at 8 bases. V lost 3 bases, J lost 6 bases, and 8 bases stayed unmatched. Germline CDR1 SEHNR, CDR2 FQNEAQ (reference sequence). The CDR3 spans 15 residues. The CDR3 is CASSFGQGHMDTQYF. The CDR3 DNA follows: TGTGCCAGCAGCTTCGGACAGGGCCACATGGATACGCAGTATTTT.

The chain joins TRBV18 to TRBJ2-7; 7 nucleotides agree with TRBD2. Trimming removed 5 bases from V and 1 base from J; junction bases left unmatched: 5. This CDR3 is 14 amino acids long. Germline loops: CDR1 KGHSH, CDR2 LQKENI. The CDR3 sequence: CASSASGKSYEQYF. Here the CDR3 DNA reads TGTGCCAGCTCAGCTAGCGGAAAGTCCTACGAGCAGTACTTC.

This clone appeared a few times. This CDR3 is CASRKGITEAFF. The DNA of the CDR3 is TGTGCCAGCAGAAAGGGGATCACTGAAGCTTTCTTT. The chain has TRBV2 and TRBJ1-1, with TRBD1 as a possible D gene (5 bases). The CDR3 totals 12 residues. V lost 6 bases to trimming and J lost 4 bases, with 9 bases between them. The germline CDR1 and CDR2 sequences are SNHLY and FYNNEI.

V is TRBV4-3 and J is TRBJ2-1, with unresolved D. Germline V gives CDR1 LGHNA, CDR2 YSLEER. This CDR3 is built from 17 residues. V was cut by 0 bases and J by 5 bases, with 17 bases left in between. The CDR3 coding sequence is TGCGCCAGCAGCCAAGAGGCGGCTATCAGTGTCCACAATGAGCAGTTCTTC. Its translation is CASSQEAAISVHNEQFF.

CDR3 bases: TGTGCCAGCAGCTCGACAGACAAAAACACTGAAGCTTTCTTT. It is translated as CASSSTDKNTEAFF. The chain recombines TRBV5-6 with TRBJ1-1; a possible D gene is TRBD1 (5 bases). The CDR3 runs to 14 residues. Germline values: CDR1 SGHDT, CDR2 YYEEEE. V lost 3 bases and J 2 bases, leaving 11 bases between the germline ends.

The chain is built from TRBV4-1 and TRBJ1-2; a weak D match, TRBD1 (6 bases). Trimming cost V 6 bases and J 3 bases, with 17 bases left between them. This CDR3 has 15 amino acids. Germline V CDR1 and CDR2: MGHRA, YSYEKL. The CDR3 DNA sequence: TGCGCCAGCAGACAACAGCCGGGGGGCGACTATGGCTACACCTTC. Translating it yields CASRQQPGGDYGYTF.